The rows below give T cell receptor beta chains drawn from one sample of a study of blood T cells in healthy people across ages. Using its own MiXCR run on the 5' RACE reads, TCRdb lists one record per CDR3 protein. Of over 950,000 distinct CDR3 sequences in the sample, roughly half were seen once. Input material: blood. The source of these receptors is a woman aged 60-75 years in good health. The CDR3 runs from the conserved cysteine through the conserved F or W. D genes are given only for firm matches. Clone size, where shown, is once, few, many, or a class for clones that have expanded.

D: TRBD2
size: few
length: 15
J: TRBJ2-3
V: TRBV4-2
CDR3: CASSAGTSATDTQYF
DNA: TGTGCCAGCAGCGCCGGGACTAGCGCCACAGATACGCAGTATTTT

D: -
size: -
length: 15
J: TRBJ2-1
V: TRBV27
CDR3: CASSLDLDSYNEQFF
DNA: TGTGCCAGCAGTTTAGACCTAGATTCCTACAATGAGCAGTTCTTC

D: TRBD1
size: -
length: 14
J: TRBJ1-2
V: TRBV5-1
CDR3: CASTTLGGARGYTF
DNA: TGCGCCAGCACTACTTTAGGGGGCGCGAGGGGCTACACCTTC

D: TRBD2
size: -
length: 13
J: TRBJ2-1
V: TRBV27
CDR3: CAGSLILAGEQFF
DNA: TGTGCCGGCAGTTTAATTCTAGCGGGAGAGCAGTTCTTC

D: -
size: -
length: 13
J: TRBJ2-7
V: TRBV18
CDR3: CASSPRQDYEQYF
DNA: TGTGCCAGCTCACCAAGACAGGACTACGAGCAGTACTTC

D: -
size: few
length: 15
J: TRBJ1-6
V: TRBV6-6
CDR3: CASTLTTGFGSPLHF
DNA: TGTGCCAGCACATTAACTACAGGGTTTGGATCACCCCTCCACTTT

D: TRBD2
size: -
length: 14
J: TRBJ2-1
V: TRBV27
CDR3: CASTGLAGAEEQFF
DNA: TGTGCCAGCACCGGACTAGCGGGAGCGGAAGAGCAGTTCTTC

D: -
size: once
length: 15
J: TRBJ1-5
V: TRBV6-2/TRBV6-3
CDR3: CASNKVSSPGQPQHF
DNA: TGTGCCAGCAATAAGGTATCGAGCCCAGGTCAGCCCCAGCATTTT

D: -
size: few
length: 14
J: TRBJ2-1
V: TRBV20-1
CDR3: CSGSVGVFHNEQFF
DNA: TGCAGTGGGTCCGTAGGCGTTTTTCACAATGAGCAGTTCTTC

D: -
size: -
length: 13
J: TRBJ2-7
V: TRBV7-6
CDR3: CASSFKANYEQYF
DNA: TGTGCCAGCAGCTTTAAAGCGAACTACGAGCAGTACTTC

D: TRBD2
size: few
length: 14
J: TRBJ2-5
V: TRBV7-2
CDR3: CASSIPSGQETQYF
DNA: TGTGCCAGCAGCATACCTAGCGGCCAAGAGACCCAGTACTTC

D: TRBD2
size: -
length: 17
J: TRBJ2-5
V: TRBV3-1
CDR3: CASSQDLPASGQETQYF
DNA: TGTGCCAGCAGCCAAGATCTTCCGGCTAGCGGACAAGAGACCCAGTACTTC

D: -
size: -
length: 15
J: TRBJ1-4
V: TRBV25-1
CDR3: CASSDGGGDNEKLFF
DNA: TGTGCCAGCAGTGATGGTGGGGGCGATAATGAAAAACTGTTTTTT

D: TRBD1
size: few
length: 13
J: TRBJ2-1
V: TRBV29-1
CDR3: CSVLRQGHNEQFF
DNA: TGCAGCGTCCTCCGACAGGGACACAATGAGCAGTTCTTC

D: -
size: -
length: 15
J: TRBJ1-5
V: TRBV5-8
CDR3: CASSLGTARNQPQHF
DNA: TGTGCCAGCAGCTTGGGCACAGCCCGCAATCAGCCCCAGCATTTT

D: TRBD1
size: -
length: 14
J: TRBJ2-1
V: TRBV15
CDR3: CATSWDRYYNEQFF
DNA: TGTGCCACCAGCTGGGACAGATACTACAATGAGCAGTTCTTC

D: -
size: -
length: 14
J: TRBJ2-7
V: TRBV5-6
CDR3: CASSSPNSLYEQYF
DNA: TGTGCCAGCAGCTCCCCAAATAGCTTGTACGAGCAGTACTTC

D: TRBD2
size: -
length: 14
J: TRBJ2-5
V: TRBV18
CDR3: CASSLAGVQDEQYF
DNA: TGTGCCAGCTCACTAGCGGGAGTTCAGGATGAGCAGTACTTC

D: -
size: -
length: 14
J: TRBJ1-2
V: TRBV24-1
CDR3: CATSDPAQGNGYTF
DNA: TGTGCCACCAGTGATCCCGCACAGGGAAATGGCTACACCTTC

D: -
size: -
length: 14
J: TRBJ1-2
V: TRBV25-1
CDR3: CASSEREGSRGYTF
DNA: TGTGCCAGCAGTGAGAGGGAGGGGTCAAGGGGCTACACCTTC

D: -
size: -
length: 14
J: TRBJ1-5
V: TRBV6-2/TRBV6-3
CDR3: CASSYAVVSQPQHF
DNA: TGTGCCAGCAGTTACGCGGTGGTCTCTCAGCCCCAGCATTTT

D: -
size: few
length: 13
J: TRBJ2-4
V: TRBV20-1
CDR3: CSAPTSAKNIQYF
DNA: TGCAGTGCCCCGACATCAGCCAAAAACATTCAGTACTTC

D: TRBD2
size: -
length: 14
J: TRBJ2-1
V: TRBV7-2
CDR3: CASSSGRTYNEQFF
DNA: TGTGCCAGCAGCTCCGGGAGGACCTACAATGAGCAGTTCTTC

D: -
size: once
length: 12
J: TRBJ2-7
V: TRBV12-3/TRBV12-4
CDR3: CASSITAYEQYF
DNA: TGTGCCAGCAGTATCACAGCCTACGAGCAGTACTTC

D: TRBD1
size: many
length: 14
J: TRBJ1-2
V: TRBV4-1
CDR3: CASSPQGKDYGYTF
DNA: TGCGCCAGCAGCCCACAGGGGAAGGACTATGGCTACACCTTC

D: -
size: -
length: 15
J: TRBJ2-3
V: TRBV9
CDR3: CASSGVITSTDTQYF
DNA: TGTGCCAGCAGCGGAGTAATCACCAGCACAGATACGCAGTATTTT

D: TRBD1
size: -
length: 13
J: TRBJ2-5
V: TRBV5-6
CDR3: CASKRQGAKTQYF
DNA: TGTGCCAGCAAACGGCAGGGGGCGAAGACCCAGTACTTC

D: -
size: -
length: 15
J: TRBJ2-3
V: TRBV5-1
CDR3: CASSQFRPTADTQYF
DNA: TGCGCCAGCAGCCAATTCCGCCCTACCGCAGATACGCAGTATTTT

D: -
size: -
length: 14
J: TRBJ2-5
V: TRBV6-5
CDR3: CASNRWDDQETQYF
DNA: TGTGCCAGCAACCGTTGGGACGACCAAGAGACCCAGTACTTC

D: -
size: few
length: 14
J: TRBJ2-7
V: TRBV3-1
CDR3: CASSQRAGSYEQYF
DNA: TGTGCCAGCAGCCAACGGGCCGGATCCTACGAGCAGTACTTC

D: -
size: -
length: 14
J: TRBJ2-2
V: TRBV6-2/TRBV6-3
CDR3: CASSHRRDTGELFF
DNA: TGTGCCAGCAGTCACAGGAGGGACACCGGGGAGCTGTTTTTT

D: TRBD1
size: -
length: 18
J: TRBJ1-5
V: TRBV23-1
CDR3: CASSQPPEKDRDNQPQHF
DNA: TGCGCCAGCAGTCAACCCCCAGAAAAAGACAGGGACAATCAGCCCCAGCATTTT

D: TRBD2
size: many
length: 16
J: TRBJ2-3
V: TRBV5-1
CDR3: CASSLGLAGVGDTQYF
DNA: TGTGCCAGCAGCTTGGGACTAGCGGGAGTAGGAGATACGCAGTATTTT

D: TRBD2
size: -
length: 17
J: TRBJ2-1
V: TRBV20-1
CDR3: CSARGLILGGFVNEQFF
DNA: TGCAGTGCTAGAGGTCTCATCCTGGGGGGGTTTGTCAATGAGCAGTTCTTC

D: -
size: -
length: 13
J: TRBJ1-1
V: TRBV10-3
CDR3: CASSRQADTEAFF
DNA: TGTGCCAGCAGCCGACAGGCGGACACTGAAGCTTTCTTT

D: TRBD1
size: -
length: 15
J: TRBJ1-6
V: TRBV11-2
CDR3: CASSFSGTADSPLHF
DNA: TGTGCCAGCAGCTTTTCTGGGACAGCGGATTCACCCCTCCACTTT

D: -
size: -
length: 13
J: TRBJ2-7
V: TRBV4-1
CDR3: CASSQVAGSEQYF
DNA: TGCGCCAGCAGCCAAGTAGCAGGGAGCGAGCAGTACTTC

D: TRBD1
size: -
length: 13
J: TRBJ1-2
V: TRBV6-6
CDR3: CASSHGQGDGYTF
DNA: TGTGCCAGCAGTCATGGACAGGGAGATGGCTACACCTTC

D: TRBD2
size: -
length: 16
J: TRBJ2-3
V: TRBV7-3
CDR3: CASSLGTSARTDTQYF
DNA: TGTGCCAGCAGCCTGGGGACTAGCGCCCGCACAGATACGCAGTATTTT

D: -
size: -
length: 16
J: TRBJ2-1
V: TRBV20-1
CDR3: CSARASLAISYNEQFF
DNA: TGCAGTGCTAGAGCCTCTCTAGCGATCTCCTACAATGAGCAGTTCTTC

D: TRBD2
size: -
length: 14
J: TRBJ2-3
V: TRBV28
CDR3: CAIRSGRHTDTQYF
DNA: TGTGCCATCAGAAGCGGGAGACACACAGATACGCAGTATTTT

D: TRBD1
size: -
length: 14
J: TRBJ2-7
V: TRBV6-6
CDR3: CASSQGQGWHEQYF
DNA: TGTGCCAGCAGTCAGGGACAGGGATGGCACGAGCAGTACTTC

D: -
size: -
length: 13
J: TRBJ2-1
V: TRBV4-3
CDR3: CASSQDRVNEQFF
DNA: TGCGCCAGCAGCCAAGATAGGGTCAATGAGCAGTTCTTC

D: TRBD1
size: -
length: 16
J: TRBJ2-3
V: TRBV15
CDR3: CATSSRDRGRTDTQYF
DNA: TGTGCCACCAGCAGTCGGGACAGGGGGCGCACAGATACGCAGTATTTT

D: TRBD2
size: once
length: 15
J: TRBJ2-3
V: TRBV20-1
CDR3: CSASKAGGRTDTQYF
DNA: TGCAGTGCTAGTAAAGCGGGAGGGCGCACAGATACGCAGTATTTT

D: TRBD1
size: -
length: 14
J: TRBJ2-7
V: TRBV7-2
CDR3: CASSDGQGRYEQYF
DNA: TGTGCCAGCAGTGACGGACAGGGTAGATACGAGCAGTACTTC

D: TRBD1
size: -
length: 14
J: TRBJ1-5
V: TRBV25-1
CDR3: CASSAGQGIQPQHF
DNA: TGTGCCAGCAGTGCGGGACAGGGTATACAGCCCCAGCATTTT

D: -
size: -
length: 13
J: TRBJ2-1
V: TRBV4-2
CDR3: CASSQDPDYEQFF
DNA: TGTGCCAGCAGCCAAGACCCTGACTACGAGCAGTTCTTC